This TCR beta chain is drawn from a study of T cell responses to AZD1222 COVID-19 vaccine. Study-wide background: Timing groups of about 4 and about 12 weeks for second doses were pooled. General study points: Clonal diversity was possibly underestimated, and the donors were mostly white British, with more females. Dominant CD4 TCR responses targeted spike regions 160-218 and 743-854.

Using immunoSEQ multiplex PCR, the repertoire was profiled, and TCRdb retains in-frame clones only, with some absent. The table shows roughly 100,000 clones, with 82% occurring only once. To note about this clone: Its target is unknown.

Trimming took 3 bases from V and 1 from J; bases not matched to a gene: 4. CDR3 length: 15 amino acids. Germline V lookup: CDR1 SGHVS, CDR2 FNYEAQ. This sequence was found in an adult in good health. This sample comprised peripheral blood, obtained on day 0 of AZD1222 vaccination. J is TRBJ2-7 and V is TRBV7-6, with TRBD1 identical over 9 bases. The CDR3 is CASSFGTGPSYEQYF. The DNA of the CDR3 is TGTGCCAGCAGCTTCGGGACAGGGCCATCCTACGAGCAGTACTTC.